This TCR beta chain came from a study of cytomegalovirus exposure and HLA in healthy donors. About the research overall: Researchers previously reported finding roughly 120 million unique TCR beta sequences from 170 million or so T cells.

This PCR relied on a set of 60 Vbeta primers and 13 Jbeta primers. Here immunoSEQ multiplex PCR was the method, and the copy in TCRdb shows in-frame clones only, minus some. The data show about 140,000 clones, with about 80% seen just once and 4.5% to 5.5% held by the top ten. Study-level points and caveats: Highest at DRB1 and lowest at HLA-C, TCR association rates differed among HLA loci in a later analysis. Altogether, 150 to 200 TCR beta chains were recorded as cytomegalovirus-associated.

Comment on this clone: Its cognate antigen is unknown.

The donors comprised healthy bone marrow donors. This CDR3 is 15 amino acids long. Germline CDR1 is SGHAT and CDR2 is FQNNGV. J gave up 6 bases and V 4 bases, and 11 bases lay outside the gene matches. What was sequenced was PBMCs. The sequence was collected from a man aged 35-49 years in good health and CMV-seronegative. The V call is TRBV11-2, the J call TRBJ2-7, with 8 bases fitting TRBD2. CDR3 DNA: TGTGCCAGCAGCTCCTTAGCGGGGATCAAGGGCGAGCAGTACTTC. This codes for CASSSLAGIKGEQYF.